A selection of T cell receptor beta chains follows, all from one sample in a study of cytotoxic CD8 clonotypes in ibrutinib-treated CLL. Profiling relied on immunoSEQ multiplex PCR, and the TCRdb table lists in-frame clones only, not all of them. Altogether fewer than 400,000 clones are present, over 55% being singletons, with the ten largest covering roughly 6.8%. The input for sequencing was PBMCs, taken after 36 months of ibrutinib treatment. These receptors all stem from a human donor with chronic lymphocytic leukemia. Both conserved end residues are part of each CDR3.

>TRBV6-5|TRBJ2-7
CASSDGLGSYEQYF
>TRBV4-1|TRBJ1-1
CASSQGHYTEAFF
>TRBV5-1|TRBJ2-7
CASSHGSGKEYF
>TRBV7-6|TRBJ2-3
CASSFRLQDTQYF
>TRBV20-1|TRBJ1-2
CSYSGYWGYTF
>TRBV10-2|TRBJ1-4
CASTADKATDEKLFF
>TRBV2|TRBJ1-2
CASSEAPTGFGGYTF
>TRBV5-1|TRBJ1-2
CASYYGEGYGYTF
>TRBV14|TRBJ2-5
CASSQDLGETQYF
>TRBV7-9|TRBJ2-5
CASSLFPTAGGPETQYF
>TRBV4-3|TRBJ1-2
CASSQDPGARYGYTF
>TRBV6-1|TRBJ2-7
CASRFGYEQYF
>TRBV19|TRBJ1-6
CASRPTGGPLNYNSPLHF
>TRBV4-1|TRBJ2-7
CASSQLGTAYYEQYF
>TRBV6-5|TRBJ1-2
CASSYTGPYGYTF
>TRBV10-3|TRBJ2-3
CAISEFGGITDTQYF
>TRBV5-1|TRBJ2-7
CASSLGRASGASYEQYF
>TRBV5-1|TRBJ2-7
CASSPGWGLSSYEQYF
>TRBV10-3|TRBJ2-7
CAISGLDRAREQYF
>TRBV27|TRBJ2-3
CAIRDRAADTQYF
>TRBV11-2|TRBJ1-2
CASSLGGNRNYGYTF
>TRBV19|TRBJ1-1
CASSSGYVGEAFF
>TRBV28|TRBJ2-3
CASSGGGQGALGDTQYF
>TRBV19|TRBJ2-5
CASRGTAPYQETQYF
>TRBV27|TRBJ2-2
CASSPKGRLAANTGELFF
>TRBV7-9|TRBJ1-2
CASSLASGATSGYTF
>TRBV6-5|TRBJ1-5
CASKAGANQPQHF
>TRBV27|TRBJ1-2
CASSPQRTFNYGYTF
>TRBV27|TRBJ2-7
CASSLHAWGEQYF
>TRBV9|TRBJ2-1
CASSPSGVYNEQFF
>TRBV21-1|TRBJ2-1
CASSKCYRGRDNEQFF
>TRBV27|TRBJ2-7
CASSPQGAGEQYF
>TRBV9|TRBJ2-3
CASSPQPDTQYF
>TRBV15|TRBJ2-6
CATRVSGANVLTF
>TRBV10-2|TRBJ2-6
CASRERGQGLSGANVLTF
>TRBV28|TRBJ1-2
CASSLSGTGKNYGYTF
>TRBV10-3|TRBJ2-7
CAISAGSSSYEQYF
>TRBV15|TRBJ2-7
CATSRDLEGNSYEQYF
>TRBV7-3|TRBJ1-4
CASSPGTGGDEKLFF
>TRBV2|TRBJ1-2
CASRRPAGNGYTF
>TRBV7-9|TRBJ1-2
CASHGGRGYGYTF
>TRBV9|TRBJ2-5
CASSVQGFQETQYF
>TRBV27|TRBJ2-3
CASSAPGWGFSTDTQYF
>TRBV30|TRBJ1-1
CAYIIRFNCVPEAFF
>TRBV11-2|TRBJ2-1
CASSSRIIAGVEQFF
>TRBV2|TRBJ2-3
CARPGSSTDTQYF
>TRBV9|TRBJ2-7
CASSVGDTAEQYF
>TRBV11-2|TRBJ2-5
CASSLEGSGQYF
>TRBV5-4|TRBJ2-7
CASSLRQGAYEQYF
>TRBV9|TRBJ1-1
CASSVGGRGAEAFF
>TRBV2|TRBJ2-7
CASSVRLVAYEQYF
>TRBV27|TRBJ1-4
CASSPVLNRPNEKLFF